What follows describes a single TCR beta chain. Antigen specificity is unknown. The data were taken from a study of OX40 agonist ivuxolimab in advanced cancers. Regarding the study as a whole: In the 0.1 to 3.0 mg/kg range, CD4+ and CD8+ blood T cells had expanded clonally by week 6.

Trimming removed 7 bases from V and 4 bases from J, with 11 bases in between. Germline-derived CDR1 and CDR2 are LNHDA and SQIVND (reference sequence). The CDR3 has 13 residues. TCRdb keeps only in-frame clones here, not all; method: immunoSEQ multiplex PCR. The repertoire consists of about 15,000 clones, with about 81% occurring once and the leading ten covering more than 35%. The source was CD4+ or CD8+ T cells sorted from blood, collected in a trial of the OX40 agonist ivuxolimab. This chain uses TRBV19 with TRBJ1-5; D uncertain. The sequence derives from an adult with an advanced solid tumor such as melanoma, head and neck, liver or kidney cancer. CDR3 DNA sequence: TGTGCCAGTACTTGGTCCCGAAATCAGCCCCAGCATTTT. It translates to CASTWSRNQPQHF.